This T cell receptor beta chain was identified in a study of OX40 agonist ivuxolimab in advanced cancers. Study overall: People in dose escalation had one of these cancers: hepatocellular carcinoma, melanoma, renal cell or head and neck cancer. Enrollees could have had prior anti-PD-1, anti-PD-L1 or anti-CTLA-4 therapy, which around 40% had received.

Profiling relied on immunoSEQ multiplex PCR, and the TCRdb table lists in-frame clones only, not all of them. The table has some 86,000 clones, less than 95% seen once. V trimming: 2 bases; J trimming: 3 bases; junction bases outside the gene matches: 3. The CDR3 spans 14 residues. Germline V lookup: CDR1 GTSNPN, CDR2 SVGIG (reference sequence). The starting material was CD4+ or CD8+ T cells sorted from blood, obtained in a trial of the OX40 agonist ivuxolimab. The chain has TRBV30 and TRBJ2-7, with 11 bases lining up with TRBD1. The TCR originated in an adult with an advanced solid tumor such as melanoma, head and neck, liver or kidney cancer. CDR3 sequence: CAWSRDRGNYEQYF. The CDR3 nucleotides are TGTGCCTGGAGTCGGGACAGGGGGAACTACGAGCAGTACTTC.